The clone carrying this T cell receptor beta chain showed up many times. Trimming pared 4 bases from V and 1 base from J, leaving 17 bases between. CDR1 is SGHRS, CDR2 YFSETQ, per germline. This CDR3 region has 16 residues. The data stem from a study of T-cell memory formation after mild COVID-19. Sample barcodes and UMIs were carried by the TCR alpha and TCR beta cDNA libraries that 5'RACE generated with constant-segment primers. TCRdb reanalysed the 5' RACE reads using MiXCR and keeps one entry per CDR3 protein. Of hundreds of thousands of distinct CDR3 sequences in the sample, roughly 21% were seen once.

This receptor was taken from an adult woman who had mild COVID-19 (a few samples of this study predate the infection). Cell type and time point are not known. The chain couples TRBV5-1 to TRBJ1-1; D is undetermined. The sequenced sample consisted of PBMCs or a T cell subset sorted from them (not recorded which). The CDR3 DNA is TGCGCCAGCAGCGGGTTGCCCGGGGTGTGGAACACTGAAGCTTTCTTT. The encoded protein is CASSGLPGVWNTEAFF.